These T cell receptor beta chains were read from a single sample in a study of T cell repertoires in cytomegalovirus infection. TCRdb called the reads again in MiXCR, with one record for every CDR3 protein. The table has about 530,000 distinct CDR3 sequences, about 30% seen once. Material for sequencing was PBMCs. The receptors come from a human donor in good health (CMV status not recorded). Some clones in this sample may be carry-over from other donors' samples. The CDR3 runs from the conserved cysteine through the conserved F or W. A D gene is named only where the DNA matches it firmly. Clone size, where shown, is once, few, many, or a class for clones that have expanded.

TRBV7-2	-	TRBJ1-2	-	CASTPRGGANYGYTF	TGTGCCAGCACCCCGCGGGGGGGGGCTAACTATGGCTACACCTTC
TRBV9	TRBD2	TRBJ2-1	many	CASSVRPSGGYNEQFF	TGTGCCAGCAGCGTAAGGCCTAGCGGGGGGTACAATGAGCAGTTCTTC
TRBV6-5	TRBD2	TRBJ2-1	-	CASSYPTPSGSVTREQFF	TGTGCCAGCAGTTACCCCACTCCTAGCGGGAGTGTTACAAGGGAGCAGTTCTTC
TRBV7-2	-	TRBJ2-1	many	CASSLLIPGLPQTYNEQFF	TGTGCCAGCAGCTTGCTCATCCCAGGACTACCACAAACCTACAATGAGCAGTTCTTC
TRBV6-2/TRBV6-3	TRBD2	TRBJ2-3	few	CASSYSLAGGTTDTQYF	TGTGCCAGCAGTTACTCGCTAGCGGGAGGCACCACAGATACGCAGTATTTT
TRBV7-9	-	TRBJ1-4	many	CASSLAAGAREKLFF	TGTGCCAGCAGCTTAGCCGCAGGGGCCCGTGAAAAACTGTTTTTT
TRBV10-1	TRBD1	TRBJ1-1	-	CASSESIRGRTEAFF	TGCGCCAGCAGTGAGTCGATCAGGGGGCGAACTGAAGCTTTCTTT
TRBV19	TRBD2	TRBJ2-3	few	CASSISAGVGDTQYF	TGTGCCAGTAGTATTTCCGCGGGAGTGGGAGATACGCAGTATTTT
TRBV6-6	-	TRBJ1-6	-	CASSYSGGRKGRGSYNSPLHF	TGTGCCAGCAGTTACTCGGGGGGGCGCAAAGGACGCGGCTCCTATAATTCACCCCTCCACTTT
TRBV11-3	-	TRBJ2-1	-	CASSLDQGGNEQFF	TGTGCCAGCAGCTTAGATCAGGGGGGGAATGAGCAGTTCTTC
TRBV30	-	TRBJ2-7	few	CAWTGAGGSEQYF	TGTGCCTGGACAGGTGCTGGGGGTAGCGAGCAGTACTTC
TRBV7-9	TRBD2	TRBJ2-2	few	CATGLTASGRAWITGELFF	TGTGCCACCGGTCTTACGGCTAGCGGGAGGGCCTGGATCACCGGGGAGCTGTTTTTT
TRBV4-3	-	TRBJ1-1	few	CASSQGIGGTEAFF	TGCGCCAGCAGCCAAGGGATCGGGGGCACTGAAGCTTTCTTT
TRBV7-2	TRBD2	TRBJ2-1	many	CASSLGTSALDEQFF	TGTGCCAGCAGCCTTGGGACTAGCGCCCTTGATGAGCAGTTCTTC
TRBV5-1	TRBD1	TRBJ1-4	few	CASSLGQGSNEKLFF	TGCGCCAGCAGCTTGGGACAGGGCTCTAATGAAAAACTGTTTTTT
TRBV19	-	TRBJ2-7	-	CASSILGGDSYEQYF	TGTGCCAGTAGTATTCTTGGGGGAGACTCCTACGAGCAGTACTTC
TRBV11-2	-	TRBJ2-5	-	CASSLIEQLETQYF	TGTGCCAGCAGCCTCATAGAACAATTAGAGACCCAGTACTTC
TRBV7-9	-	TRBJ1-4	few	CASSLVSGSNEKLFF	TGTGCCAGCAGCTTAGTATCCGGGAGTAATGAAAAACTGTTTTTT
TRBV12-3/TRBV12-4	TRBD2	TRBJ2-1	once	CASSPRVSGISPYNEQFF	TGTGCCAGCAGTCCGAGGGTTAGCGGGATAAGTCCCTACAATGAGCAGTTCTTC
TRBV7-2	TRBD2	TRBJ2-3	many	CASSPLGGTSETDTQYF	TGTGCCAGCAGCCCCCTAGGCGGGACTAGTGAAACAGATACGCAGTATTTT
TRBV24-1	-	TRBJ2-5	-	CATGTAIQETQYF	TGTGCCACCGGGACGGCGATACAAGAGACCCAGTACTTC
TRBV28	TRBD2	TRBJ2-3	-	CASSPTLLGGRPPDTQYF	TGTGCCAGCAGTCCTACCCTCCTTGGCGGGAGGCCCCCAGATACGCAGTATTTT
TRBV27	-	TRBJ2-5	-	CASSLQSDPYQETQYF	TGTGCCAGCAGTTTACAAAGCGACCCCTACCAAGAGACCCAGTACTTC
TRBV11-1	TRBD1	TRBJ2-4	-	CASSPGQATDIQYF	TGTGCCAGCAGCCCCGGACAGGCTACGGACATTCAGTACTTC
TRBV7-2	-	TRBJ1-4	few	CASNGGTANEKLFF	TGTGCCTCCAATGGAGGGACCGCTAATGAAAAACTGTTTTTT